Described below is a single TCR beta chain sequence and its context. As handled by the study authors: Estimates of nucleated cell counts were drawn from the amplification of reference gene primers. Libraries were prepared by immunoSEQ multiplex PCR; TCRdb keeps only in-frame clonotypes and omits some of them. V and J calls and clone size follow that table, whereas D and trimming were derived from the DNA. This repertoire shows about 210,000 clones, roughly nine tenths found once; its top ten account for under 0.9%. This sample was taken from a study of blood T cell repertoires in COVID-19. Across the study: The United States, Italy and Spain provided the acute and convalescent COVID-19 samples. T cells, B-cell-depleted T cells, or PBMCs provided the cDNA or gDNA that served as material.

The CDR3 runs to 15 residues. Trimming took 1 base from V and 7 from J, leaving 15 bases between them. CDR1 is SGHTS and CDR2 is YDEGEE in the germline V gene. Sample: peripheral blood. This TCR derives from a middle-aged man with acute or convalescent COVID-19. The chain carries TRBV5-8 and TRBJ1-5; unclear D gene. CDR3 in DNA: TGTGCCAGCAGCTTGACTCTGAGTCCGATGCAGCCCCAGCATTTT. It specifies CASSLTLSPMQPQHF. Full variable domain (remainder filled in from reference TRBV5-8 and TRBJ1-5): EAGVTQSPTHLIKTRGQQATLRCSPISGHTSVYWYQQALGLGLQFLLWYDEGEERNRGNFPPRFSGRQFPNYSSELNVNALELEDSALYLCASSLTLSPMQPQHFGDGTRLSIL.